These 15 T cell receptor beta chains were all obtained from the same sample, sequenced in a study of response to subunit inactivated influenza vaccine (dated by TCRdb to 2016 to 2018). Libraries were constructed by RT-PCR. Instrument on record: Illumina HiSeq 2500. The public reads were reanalyzed by TCRdb: fastp trimming at Q25, MiXCR alignment, in-frame beta chains only. Every CDR3 protein is listed once, alongside the most common genes and DNA of its rows. This sample has over 150,000 distinct CDR3 sequences in its table, and about 10% of those were observed once. The ten largest clones represent roughly 36% of the sample. The sequencing used CD8+ T cells sorted from PBMCs, collected about 24 months after vaccination. All receptors derive from a man aged 45-69 years who received an inactivated influenza vaccine. Donor details come from another sample of the same person, matched by shared clones.

This clonotype was counted between two and nine times. This chain joins TRBV29-1 and TRBJ1-2; TRBD1 matches at 8 bases. V dropped 1 base and J dropped 4; count of bases not matched to a gene: 8. Germline CDR1 and CDR2: SQVTM and ANQGSEA. The CDR3 covers 15 residues. CDR3: CSVEVGQGASYGYTF. The CDR3 DNA sequence: TGCAGCGTTGAAGTTGGGCAGGGGGCAAGCTATGGCTACACCTTC. Variable domain in full (rest from reference TRBV29-1 and TRBJ1-2): SAVISQKPSRDICQRGTSLTIQCQVDSQVTMMFWYRQQPGQSLTLIATANQGSEATYESGFVIDKFPISRPNLTFSTLTVSNMSPEDSSIYLCSVEVGQGASYGYTFGSGTRLTVV.

The sample holds a few counts of this clonotype. The chain has TRBV12-3 or TRBV12-4 and TRBJ2-7; 8 bases line up with TRBD1. V shed 6 bases, J shed 2 bases, and the junction held 6 bases outside the gene matches. This CDR3 is 14 amino acids long. The CDR3, as DNA: TGTGCCAGCAGATTACAGGGGGACACCTACGAGCAGTACTTC. This codes for CASRLQGDTYEQYF.

The sample holds a few counts of this clonotype. V usage is TRBV7-9 and J usage is TRBJ2-7; TRBD2 agrees at 10 bases. The CDR3 totals 17 residues. Germline V gives CDR1 SEHNR, CDR2 FQNEAQ (reference sequence). Trimming cost V 2 bases and J 5 bases; bases outside gene matches: 12. The CDR3 region has the DNA TGTGCCAGCAGCTTATCTACCATAAAGCGGGAGGGGAACGAGCAGTACTTC. This translates into CASSLSTIKREGNEQYF.

The table lists this clonotype with a few counts. The chain is built from TRBV20-1 and TRBJ2-7; D unresolved. Germline values: CDR1 DFQATT, CDR2 SNEGSKA (reference sequence). This CDR3 is built from 11 residues. Here the CDR3 reads CSLYSSYEQYF. CDR3 in DNA: TGCAGCCTATACAGCTCCTACGAGCAGTACTTC.

In its sample, this clonotype was seen many times. CDR3 DNA: TGTGCCAGCAGCTTAGCGGGCAGGGGTGGCTATGGCTACACCTTC. It specifies CASSLAGRGGYGYTF. This chain links TRBV7-9 with TRBJ1-2; a possible D gene is TRBD1 (6 bases). The CDR3 sequence is 15 residues long. V lost 0 bases, J lost 4 bases, and 12 bases lay in between. Germline V gene data show CDR1 as SEHNR and CDR2 as FQNEAQ (reference sequence).

The V and J genes are TRBV13 and TRBJ2-7; D perhaps matches TRBD2 (6 bases). Trimming stripped 4 bases from V and 0 bases from J, with 10 bases between. Per the germline V gene, CDR1 is PRHDT and CDR2 is FYEKMQ (reference sequence). CDR3 length: 14 residues. The CDR3 sequence: CASSSGGLSYEQYF. CDR3 nucleotide sequence: TGTGCCAGCAGCTCTGGGGGACTCTCCTACGAGCAGTACTTC.

This clonotype was counted between two and nine times. The CDR3 bases are TGTGCCAGCAGCTTAGCGGGACTCAACACCGGGGAGCTGTTTTTT. Its translation: CASSLAGLNTGELFF. J is TRBJ2-2 and V is TRBV7-8, with D possibly TRBD2 on 6 matching bases. V was clipped by 0 bases and J by 2 bases, with 7 bases between them. The CDR3 loop spans 15 amino acids. CDR1 is SGHVS and CDR2 is FQNEAQ in the germline V gene.

This clonotype was counted only a few times. The chain recombines TRBV28 with TRBJ2-5, with D tentatively TRBD1 (6 bases). Germline V gene sequence: CDR1 MDHEN, CDR2 SYDVKM. V lost 3 bases, J lost 4 bases, and 15 bases lay in between. This CDR3 region has 15 residues. Here the CDR3 reads CASSLYADRLETQYF. The CDR3 nucleotides are TGTGCCAGCAGTTTGTATGCCGACAGGTTAGAGACCCAGTACTTC.

This clonotype has only a few counts. The chain employs TRBV6-5 and TRBJ2-5; D is perhaps TRBD1 (5 bases). In germline, CDR1 is MNHEY, CDR2 SVGAGI. The CDR3 consists of 11 residues. Trimming pared 5 bases from V and 8 bases from J, leaving 9 bases between. CDR3 region: CASSPGQTQYF. The CDR3 DNA reads as TGTGCCAGCAGTCCAGGGCAAACCCAGTACTTC.

This clonotype was detected once. The germline gene is not matched at one end of the junction; a read error may be the cause. The chain joins TRBV20-1 to TRBJ1-1, with 7 bases that match TRBD1. The V gene's germline CDR1 is DFQATT and CDR2 SNEGSKA (reference sequence). There are 13 residues in the CDR3. CDR3 region: CRACSRGDTEAFF. In DNA, the CDR3 is TGCCGTGCTTGTAGCAGGGGGGACACTGAAGCTTTCTTT.

This clonotype has at least ten counts. This chain links TRBV2 with TRBJ1-2; TRBD1 agrees at 7 bases. CDR1 and CDR2 from the germline V gene are SNHLY and FYNNEI. This CDR3 has 15 amino acids. V gave up 7 bases and J gave up 0 bases; unmatched junction bases: 8. CDR3 sequence (DNA): TGTGCCAGCAACACGGCAGGGACAGCTAACTATGGCTACACCTTC. This translates into CASNTAGTANYGYTF. Combining the CDR3 with reference TRBV2 and TRBJ1-2 gives the whole variable domain EPEVTQTPSHQVTQMGQEVILRCVPISNHLYFYWYRQILGQKVEFLVSFYNNEISEKSEIFDDQFSVERPDGSNFTLKIRSTKLEDSAMYFCASNTAGTANYGYTFGSGTRLTVV.

At least ten counts were recorded for this clonotype. The rearrangement joins TRBV29-1 to TRBJ2-7; maybe TRBD1 (5 bases). Trimming stripped 5 bases from V and 5 bases from J, with 10 bases between. CDR3 length: 11 residues. In germline, CDR1 is SQVTM, CDR2 ANQGSEA. CDR3 loop: CSVFSRDEQYF. In DNA form, the CDR3 reads TGCAGCGTTTTCTCCAGGGACGAGCAGTACTTC.

V is TRBV29-1 and J is TRBJ2-5, with D maybe TRBD1 (6 bases). V was trimmed by 6 bases and J by 1 base, leaving 9 bases between them. Per germline, CDR1 SQVTM and CDR2 ANQGSEA. CDR3 length equals 12 residues. The CDR3 region has the DNA TGCAGCGTACTCAGGGGCCAAGAGACCCAGTACTTC. Translated: CSVLRGQETQYF.

This clonotype has a handful of counts. V gene TRBV29-1 combines with J gene TRBJ1-2, with a weak D call TRBD1 (5 bases). V gave up 8 bases and J gave up 5 bases, with 12 bases separating them. Germline V gives CDR1 SQVTM, CDR2 ANQGSEA. The CDR3 has 11 amino acids. Here the CDR3 reads CSTAEGYGYTF. Here the CDR3 DNA reads TGCAGCACGGCGGAGGGGTATGGCTACACCTTC.

The chain uses TRBV20-1 and TRBJ2-1; the match to TRBD2 covers 11 bases. The length of the CDR3 is 17 residues. The trim removed 6 bases at V and 4 bases at J, leaving 14 bases unmatched. Germline V gene data show CDR1 as DFQATT and CDR2 as SNEGSKA (reference sequence). The CDR3 loop is CSAESGTSGPPYNEQFF. CDR3 in DNA: TGCAGTGCAGAATCCGGGACTAGCGGACCTCCATACAATGAGCAGTTCTTC.